What follows is one T cell receptor beta chain and its context. Antigen unknown. This CDR3 has 15 residues. The V end lost 0 bases, the J end lost 4 bases, and 15 bases lay between the germline ends. The V gene's germline CDR1 is GTSNPN and CDR2 SVGIG (reference sequence). These data belong to a study of response to subunit inactivated influenza vaccine. Study-wide points: Every seasonal influenza vaccination brings in few new T cells, the authors suggested.

TCRdb reprocessed the RT-PCR reads with MiXCR, giving one entry per CDR3 protein. The sample includes more than 700,000 distinct CDR3 sequences, approximately 22% of them seen just once. The input for sequencing was PBMCs from blood, taken about 5 days after vaccination. The sequence was collected from a man aged 45-60 years who received an inactivated influenza vaccine. The chain is built from TRBV30 and TRBJ2-5; D might be TRBD1 or TRBD2, each matching 5 bases. CDR3 sequence: CAWSVLGSGGETQYF. The CDR3, as DNA: TGTGCCTGGAGTGTACTTGGCAGTGGGGGAGAGACCCAGTACTTC.